This TCR beta chain was obtained from a study of cytomegalovirus exposure and HLA in healthy donors. Regarding the study as a whole: A later analysis reportedly identified an Asian-associated ancestry cluster as carrying fewer N-insertions than the approximately 620-donor mean. The majority of CMV-associated TCR beta chains were reported as apparently HLA-restricted in a later analysis.

This CDR3 region has 14 residues. Germline loops: CDR1 SGHRS, CDR2 YFSETQ. With 1 base removed from V and 3 bases from J, the gap between germline ends came to 10 bases. A remark on this clone: Its antigen is as yet unknown.

Healthy bone marrow donors made up the cohort. PCR amplification relied on 60 Vbeta primers (plus 13 Jbeta primers). The method was immunoSEQ multiplex PCR; TCRdb's version includes in-frame clones alone and lacks a portion of them. This sample's clone table lists 150,000 to 200,000 clones. The V and J genes are TRBV5-1 and TRBJ1-1; tentative D call: TRBD1 (6 bases). This TCR was recovered from a young woman in good health and CMV-seropositive. What was sequenced was PBMCs. DNA for the CDR3: TGCGCCAGCAGCTTGAACAGGGTGGACACTGAAGCTTTCTTT. It encodes CASSLNRVDTEAFF.